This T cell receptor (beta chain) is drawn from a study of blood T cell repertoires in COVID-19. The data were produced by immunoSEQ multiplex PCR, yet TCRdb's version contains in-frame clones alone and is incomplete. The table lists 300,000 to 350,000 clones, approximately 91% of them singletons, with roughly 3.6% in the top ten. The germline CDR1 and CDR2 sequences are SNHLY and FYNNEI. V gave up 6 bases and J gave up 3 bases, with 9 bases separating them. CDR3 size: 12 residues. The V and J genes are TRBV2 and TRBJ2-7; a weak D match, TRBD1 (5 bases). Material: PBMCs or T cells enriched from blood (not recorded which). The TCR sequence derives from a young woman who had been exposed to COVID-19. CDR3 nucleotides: TGTGCCAGCAGCGCGACAGACTACGAGCAGTACTTC. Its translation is CASSATDYEQYF.